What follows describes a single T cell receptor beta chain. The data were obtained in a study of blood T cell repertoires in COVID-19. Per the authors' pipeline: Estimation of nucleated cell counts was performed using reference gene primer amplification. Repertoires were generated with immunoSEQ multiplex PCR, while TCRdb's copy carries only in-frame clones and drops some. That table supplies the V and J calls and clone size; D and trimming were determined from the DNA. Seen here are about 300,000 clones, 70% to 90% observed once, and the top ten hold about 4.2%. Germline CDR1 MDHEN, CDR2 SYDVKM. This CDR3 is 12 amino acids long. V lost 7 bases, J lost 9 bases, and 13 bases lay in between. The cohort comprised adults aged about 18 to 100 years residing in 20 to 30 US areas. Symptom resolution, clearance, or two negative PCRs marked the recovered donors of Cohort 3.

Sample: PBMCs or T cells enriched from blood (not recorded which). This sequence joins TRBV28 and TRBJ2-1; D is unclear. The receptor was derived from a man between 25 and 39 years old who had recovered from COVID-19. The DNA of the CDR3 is TGTGCCAGCACCCTCCTCGGTCGTGAGCAGTTCTTC. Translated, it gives CASTLLGREQFF.